A single sample gave rise to the 25 T cell receptor beta chains below, sequenced in a study of tumor-infiltrating lymphocytes in glioblastoma multiforme. Multiple V-beta primers and a C-beta primer amplified TCRB from RNA. TCRdb processed the multiplex PCR reads anew with MiXCR; each CDR3 protein has one entry. The data contain 30,000 or so distinct CDR3 sequences, more than 55% of them singletons. Sequences were obtained from brain tumor tissue. The receptors stem from a male donor with glioblastoma.

This chain uses TRBV10-3 with TRBJ1-1, with D maybe TRBD1 (5 bases). Trimming left V 6 bases short and J 4 bases short, with 18 bases between. CDR3 length: 15 residues. Germline assignment: CDR1 ENHRY and CDR2 SYGVKD. The chain's CDR3 is CAIRGGVSGGTEAFF. As DNA, the CDR3 is TGTGCCATCAGAGGTGGGGTCTCGGGGGGCACTGAAGCTTTCTTT.

Notes on this clonotype: The junction departs from germline at one end; a sequencing error may be responsible. The gene calls are TRBV13 and TRBJ1-6, with D uncertain. The CDR3 contains 12 residues. Germline V gene sequence: CDR1 PRHDT, CDR2 FYEKMQ (reference sequence). CDR3 region: CASSLYNSPLHF. The CDR3 DNA is TGCGCCAGCAGCCTTTATAATTCACCCCTCCACTTT.

This clonotype was observed at least ten times. The chain carries TRBV12-3 or TRBV12-4 and TRBJ1-1; 8 bases are a match to TRBD1. The CDR3 extends over 14 amino acids. With 2 bases clipped from V and 5 bases from J, the junction kept 4 bases outside the gene matches. CDR3 sequence reads: CASSLQGAQTEAFF. The CDR3 region has the DNA TGTGCCAGCAGTTTACAGGGGGCGCAAACTGAAGCTTTCTTT.

Comments on this clonotype: A read error is possible here, since a much larger clone lies one base away. The CDR3 does not end in the conserved phenylalanine or tryptophan, so this is likely a read error. This chain uses TRBV6-5 with TRBJ1-1, with 7 bases aligning to TRBD1. Germline V gene sequence: CDR1 MNHEY, CDR2 SVGAGI. The ends lost 8 bases at V and 5 bases at J; junction bases unmatched: 11. This CDR3 contains 14 residues. The CDR3 DNA reads TGTGCCAGCCAATTTACGGACAGGAAAACTGAAGCTTTCCTT. It codes for CASQFTDRKTEAFL.

This clonotype was counted only a few times. One end of the junction varies from germline; a read error may be responsible. The J gene is TRBJ2-1, the V gene TRBV7-8, with TRBD2 identical over 8 bases. CDR3 length: 15 residues. The germline V gene has CDR1 SGHVS and CDR2 FQNEAQ. DNA for the CDR3: TGTGCCAGCACCTTATGGAAGGGACTAGAATATGAGCAGTTCTTC. It encodes CASTLWKGLEYEQFF.

This clonotype showed up just once. At one end the junction does not follow the germline gene, possibly because of a read error. The chain has TRBV20-1 and TRBJ2-3; D is uncertain. Germline V gene data show CDR1 as DFQATT and CDR2 as SNEGSKA (reference sequence). This CDR3 has 11 residues. CDR3: CSTQRTDTKYF. CDR3 coding DNA: TGCAGTACTCAGCGTACAGATACGAAGTATTTT.

This clonotype was found many times. This chain uses TRBV12-3 or TRBV12-4 with TRBJ2-1; D is ambiguous. V was clipped by 0 bases and J by 12 bases, with 18 bases between them. The CDR3 has 15 residues. The CDR3 DNA sequence: TGTGCCAGCAGTTTAGCGTGGTCGCTAGGAACCCTGCAGTTCTTC. Its translation: CASSLAWSLGTLQFF.

This clonotype was recorded many times. The rearrangement links TRBV6-1 to TRBJ2-6; perhaps TRBD1 as D (5 bases). The germline CDR1 and CDR2 sequences are MNHNS and SASEGT. The V end lost 5 bases, the J end lost 0 bases, and 20 bases lay between the germline ends. This CDR3 has 19 residues. The CDR3 protein is CASSPGSKGASSGANVLTF. CDR3 DNA: TGTGCCAGCAGTCCCGGTAGTAAAGGGGCGAGCTCTGGGGCCAACGTCCTGACTTTC.

As concerns this clonotype: This CDR3 is missing its conserved last phenylalanine or tryptophan, likely due to a read error. The chain carries TRBV29-1 and TRBJ1-2; 8 bases are shared with TRBD1. V was clipped by 3 bases and J by 0 bases; unmatched bases: 6. Germline V CDR1 and CDR2: SQVTM, ANQGSEA. This CDR3 is built from 15 residues. The CDR3 sequence is CSVEGQGAPNYGYTC. CDR3 bases: TGCAGCGTTGAGGGGCAGGGGGCTCCTAACTATGGCTACACCTGC.

The chain has TRBV20-1 and TRBJ2-5, with a possible D match to TRBD2 (5 bases). Germline CDR1 and CDR2: DFQATT and SNEGSKA (reference sequence). V was pared by 6 bases and J by 1 base, with 12 bases between. This CDR3 region has 13 residues. CDR3 region: CSAPLGGQETQYF. The CDR3 bases are TGCAGTGCCCCACTTGGAGGCCAAGAGACCCAGTACTTC.

This chain joins TRBV5-4 and TRBJ1-1; possible D gene TRBD1, 5 bases. Between the trimmed V and J ends, which lost 4 bases and 1 base, there was a span of 14 bases. The CDR3 sequence is 15 residues long. Germline-derived CDR1 and CDR2 are SGHNT and YYREEE (reference sequence). This CDR3 is CASSPRNGANTEAFF. In nucleotides, the CDR3 is TGTGCCAGCAGCCCGAGGAACGGGGCGAACACTGAAGCTTTCTTT.

V and J are TRBV20-1 and TRBJ2-1; 7 bases align to TRBD2. This CDR3 comprises 15 residues. The germline gives CDR1 DFQATT, CDR2 SNEGSKA (reference sequence). V was clipped by 5 bases and J by 2 bases; unmatched bases: 9. This CDR3 is CSAPVLAVTYNEQFF. DNA for the CDR3: TGCAGTGCTCCCGTCCTAGCGGTCACCTACAATGAGCAGTTCTTC.

This chain joins TRBV29-1 and TRBJ1-2; D uncertain. Germline values: CDR1 SQVTM, CDR2 ANQGSEA. Trimming pared 6 bases from V and 0 bases from J, leaving 17 bases between. The CDR3 extends over 15 amino acids. CDR3 sequence: CSVGTADQANYGYTF. Here the CDR3 DNA reads TGCAGCGTAGGAACAGCAGACCAAGCTAACTATGGCTACACCTTC.

This clonotype was seen only a few times. Its ends do not fully match the called genes, so a read error is possible. CDR3: CASSLPSSSYNEQLF. DNA for the CDR3: TGCGCCAGCAGCTTACCTAGTAGCTCCTACAATGAGCAGCTCTTC. The chain is built from TRBV5-1 and TRBJ2-1; D is ambiguous. This CDR3 region has 15 residues. Germline V gives CDR1 SGHRS, CDR2 YFSETQ. The whole variable domain, filled in from reference TRBV5-1 and TRBJ2-1, reads KAGVTQTPRYLIKTRGQQVTLSCSPISGHRSVSWYQQTPGQGLQFLFEYFSETQRNKGNFPGRFSGRQFSNSRSEMNVSTLELGDSALYLCASSLPSSSYNEQLFGPGTRLTVL.

This clonotype was seen just once. The final CDR3 position lacks the conserved phenylalanine or tryptophan, pointing to a likely read error. This CDR3 is CASGESGRETQYL. DNA for the CDR3: TGCGCCAGCGGTGAAAGCGGGAGGGAGACCCAGTACCTC. V is TRBV10-2 and J is TRBJ2-5; 9 bases map to TRBD2. The CDR3 sequence is 13 residues long. The germline V gene has CDR1 WSHSY and CDR2 SAAADI.

This clonotype was seen repeatedly, ten times or more. The chain has TRBV7-9 and TRBJ2-7; 9 bases agree with TRBD1. CDR3 length: 15 residues. Germline values: CDR1 SEHNR, CDR2 FQNEAQ (reference sequence). Trimming at V came to 5 bases and at J to 3 bases, leaving 8 bases not matched to a gene. The chain's CDR3 is CASSPGQGQLYEQYF. The CDR3 nucleotides are TGTGCCAGCAGCCCGGGACAGGGACAACTCTACGAGCAGTACTTC.

Notes on this clonotype: This CDR3 is missing its conserved last phenylalanine or tryptophan, likely due to a read error. The chain combines TRBV6-5 with TRBJ1-3; D is undetermined. This CDR3 contains 17 residues. Germline loops: CDR1 MNHEY, CDR2 SVGAGI. The CDR3: CASSRRVSQEAGNAIYL. The DNA for the CDR3 is TGTGCCAGCAGCCGAAGGGTGTCCCAGGAGGCCGGAAACGCCATATATCTT.

This clonotype was recorded at least ten times. The rearrangement uses TRBV28 and TRBJ1-5; D gene ambiguous. This CDR3 comprises 16 residues. The germline V gene has CDR1 MDHEN and CDR2 SYDVKM. V was trimmed by 7 bases and J by 0 bases, leaving 16 bases between them. The CDR3 loop is CASIGGGFDSNQPQHF. The CDR3 bases are TGTGCCAGCATCGGTGGTGGTTTCGATAGCAATCAGCCCCAGCATTTT.

As to this clonotype: The junction and the germline gene differ at one end; a read error may be behind it. The chain combines TRBV12-3 or TRBV12-4 with TRBJ2-1; TRBD2 matches 7 bases. The CDR3 runs to 18 residues. CDR3 protein: CTSNLLTDLERGNSEQFF. The CDR3 DNA sequence: TGTACCAGCAACCTCCTTACGGACCTAGAGCGGGGCAACAGTGAGCAGTTCTTC.

Regarding this clonotype: This clone may be a read error of a much larger clone one base away. The chain employs TRBV5-6 and TRBJ1-6; no definite D call. Trimming shortened V by 6 bases and J by 7 bases, and 11 bases separated the two germline ends. The germline gives CDR1 SGHDT, CDR2 YYEEEE. This CDR3 comprises 13 residues. This chain's CDR3 is CASNDTYNSPLHF. In nucleotides, the CDR3 is TGTGCCAGCAATGACACGTACAATTCACCCCTCCACTTT.

This clonotype occurred once. This likely comes from a read error, as the CDR3 has no conserved phenylalanine or tryptophan at its end. The chain is built from TRBV29-1 and TRBJ2-1, with a possible D match to TRBD2 (7 bases). This CDR3 comprises 12 residues. The germline V gene has CDR1 SQVTM and CDR2 ANQGSEA. CDR3 bases: TGCAGCCTTGAAGGGGGGGCCTATGAGCAGTTCCTC. Protein product: CSLEGGAYEQFL.

In the case of this clonotype: Mismatch with germline at one junction end may stem from a read error. V usage is TRBV12-3 or TRBV12-4 and J usage is TRBJ1-1, with unresolved D. The CDR3 consists of 15 residues. This chain's CDR3 is CTSSLGGFLGSEAFF. DNA of the CDR3: TGTACCAGCAGTTTAGGTGGGTTTTTAGGCTCTGAAGCTTTCTTT.

This clonotype was counted at least ten times. The chain couples TRBV14 to TRBJ1-3; D not certain. CDR1 is SGHDN, CDR2 FVKESK, per germline. The CDR3 totals 16 residues. V lost 4 bases and J lost 0, with 13 bases in between. CDR3 nucleotide sequence: TGTGCCAGCAGCCCTTTGATGACGGTCTCTGGAAACACCATATATTTT. Its translation: CASSPLMTVSGNTIYF.

The chain links TRBV7-9 to TRBJ2-5; perhaps TRBD1 as D (6 bases). In germline, CDR1 is SEHNR, CDR2 FQNEAQ (reference sequence). The CDR3 loop spans 15 amino acids. Trimming took 5 bases from V and 2 from J, leaving 15 bases between them. The CDR3 DNA sequence: TGTGCCAGCAGCACAGGGACCCGAGCTCAAGAGACCCAGTACTTC. Translation gives CASSTGTRAQETQYF.

Regarding this clonotype: One junction end disagrees with the germline gene, perhaps due to a read error. The chain couples TRBV6-1 to TRBJ2-3; D not resolved. CDR1 and CDR2 (germline): MNHNS, SASEGT. The CDR3 covers 15 residues. The DNA of the CDR3 is TGTGCCAGCAGTGTGTCTAACGGAAGCACTGATACGCAGTATTTT. This encodes CASSVSNGSTDTQYF.